The TCR beta chain under discussion was sequenced for a study of blood T cell repertoires in COVID-19. The trim removed 2 bases at V and 5 bases at J, leaving 6 bases unmatched. The CDR3 has 15 amino acids. CDR1 SGHNT and CDR2 YYREEE come from the germline V gene (reference sequence). The repertoire was sequenced with immunoSEQ multiplex PCR; TCRdb's copy has only in-frame clones and lacks some. Counted here are about 120,000 clones, 77% occurring once; the ten biggest clones make up 7.9%. Sequenced material: peripheral blood. This clonotype was sampled from a human donor in a cohort sampled during active COVID-19. J is TRBJ1-4 and V is TRBV5-4; 7 bases line up with TRBD1. CDR3 bases: TGTGCCAGCAGCTTAGGGGGCAGGGGCAATGAAAAACTGTTTTTT. This translates into CASSLGGRGNEKLFF.